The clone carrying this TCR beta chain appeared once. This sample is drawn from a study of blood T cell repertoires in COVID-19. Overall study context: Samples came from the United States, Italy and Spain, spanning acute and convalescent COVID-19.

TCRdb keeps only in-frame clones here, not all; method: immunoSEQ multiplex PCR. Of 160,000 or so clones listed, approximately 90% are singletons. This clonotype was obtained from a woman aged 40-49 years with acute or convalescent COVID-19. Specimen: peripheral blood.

CDR3 in amino acids: CATSRVRLAGVYNEQFF. CDR3 nucleotides: TGTGCCACCAGCAGAGTGCGGCTAGCGGGAGTCTACAATGAGCAGTTCTTC. This chain joins TRBV15 and TRBJ2-1; 10 positions agree with TRBD2. Germline V gene lookup returns CDR1 LNHNV and CDR2 YYDKDF (reference sequence). The length of the CDR3 is 17 residues. Losses at the gene ends were 1 base for V and 3 bases for J; bases not matched to a gene: 6.